This is a list of T cell receptor beta chains from one sample in a study of T-cell memory formation after mild COVID-19. TCRdb re-derived calls from the 5' RACE reads in MiXCR, one entry per CDR3 protein. Of about half a million distinct CDR3 sequences in the sample, roughly 20% were seen once. Sequencing was performed on PBMCs or a T cell subset sorted from them (not recorded which). Receptors originate from an adult woman who had mild COVID-19 (a few samples of this study predate the infection). Cell type and time point are not known. The CDR3 runs from the conserved cysteine through the conserved F or W. Fields, in order: CDR3 DNA, CDR3 protein, V gene, clone size, D gene, J gene. The D gene is left open where the match is weak. The listing skips clone size in some rows; elsewhere it reads once, few, many or a size class.

CDR3 DNA: TGCAGTGCTAGGCGAGAGGAGACCCAGTACTTC
CDR3 protein: CSARREETQYF
V gene: TRBV20-1
clone size: many
D gene: .
J gene: TRBJ2-5

CDR3 DNA: TGTGCCAGCAGCCAAGAGCGGTCCAACTATGGCTACACCTTC
CDR3 protein: CASSQERSNYGYTF
V gene: TRBV4-2
clone size: few
D gene: .
J gene: TRBJ1-2

CDR3 DNA: TGCAGTGCTGGCGGGACGGGCACAGATACGCAGTATTTT
CDR3 protein: CSAGGTGTDTQYF
V gene: TRBV20-1
clone size: few
D gene: .
J gene: TRBJ2-3

CDR3 DNA: TGCGCCAGCAGCTTGGCGGGTTCCGAGGGCTACACCTTC
CDR3 protein: CASSLAGSEGYTF
V gene: TRBV5-1
clone size: .
D gene: .
J gene: TRBJ1-2

CDR3 DNA: TGTGCCAGCAGCCAGCCGACGGAGCGGACTGAAGCTTTCTTT
CDR3 protein: CASSQPTERTEAFF
V gene: TRBV3-1
clone size: few
D gene: .
J gene: TRBJ1-1

CDR3 DNA: TGCGCCAGCAGCGAGGGACACGGACCCACCGGGGAGCTGTTTTTT
CDR3 protein: CASSEGHGPTGELFF
V gene: TRBV5-1
clone size: few
D gene: .
J gene: TRBJ2-2

CDR3 DNA: TGTGCCAGCAGTAGGACAAGGAACGGCTACACCTTC
CDR3 protein: CASSRTRNGYTF
V gene: TRBV6-2/TRBV6-3
clone size: .
D gene: .
J gene: TRBJ1-2

CDR3 DNA: TGTGCCAGCAGTCCGATCGACAGGGGGAACACTGAAGCTTTCTTT
CDR3 protein: CASSPIDRGNTEAFF
V gene: TRBV12-3/TRBV12-4
clone size: few
D gene: TRBD1
J gene: TRBJ1-1

CDR3 DNA: TGTGCCAGCAGTGATAGGGGGACGGTGGGCTTGGAGACCCAGTACTTC
CDR3 protein: CASSDRGTVGLETQYF
V gene: TRBV25-1
clone size: .
D gene: .
J gene: TRBJ2-5

CDR3 DNA: TGTGCCACCAGCAGAGTTGGGCAGTCTGGAAACACCATATATTTT
CDR3 protein: CATSRVGQSGNTIYF
V gene: TRBV15
clone size: .
D gene: .
J gene: TRBJ1-3

CDR3 DNA: TGTGCCAGCAGCTTAGGTGGGCGGACAGGGGAGCTGTTTTTT
CDR3 protein: CASSLGGRTGELFF
V gene: TRBV7-6
clone size: many
D gene: .
J gene: TRBJ2-2

CDR3 DNA: TGTGCCAGCAGTTTGGGACTAGCGGGTCTCTGGGAGACCCAGTACTTC
CDR3 protein: CASSLGLAGLWETQYF
V gene: TRBV12-3/TRBV12-4
clone size: .
D gene: TRBD2
J gene: TRBJ2-5

CDR3 DNA: TGTGCCACCAGTGACCACAGGAAAGGAAGCAATCAGCCCCAGCATTTT
CDR3 protein: CATSDHRKGSNQPQHF
V gene: TRBV24-1
clone size: .
D gene: .
J gene: TRBJ1-5

CDR3 DNA: TGTGCCAGCAGCTTACTCAGGGGCGTCCAAGAGACCCAGTACTTC
CDR3 protein: CASSLLRGVQETQYF
V gene: TRBV11-3
clone size: .
D gene: .
J gene: TRBJ2-5

CDR3 DNA: TGTGCCAGCAGTACCCCGAGCGGGAGCAATGAGCAGTTCTTC
CDR3 protein: CASSTPSGSNEQFF
V gene: TRBV9
clone size: .
D gene: TRBD2
J gene: TRBJ2-1

CDR3 DNA: TGTGCCAGCAGTTTAGCGCGGGTGGGTCTCTATAGCAATCAGCCCCAGCATTTT
CDR3 protein: CASSLARVGLYSNQPQHF
V gene: TRBV12-3/TRBV12-4
clone size: .
D gene: .
J gene: TRBJ1-5

CDR3 DNA: TGTGCCACCAGCAGCGGTTACGGCCGAAACTATAATTCACCCCTCCACTTT
CDR3 protein: CATSSGYGRNYNSPLHF
V gene: TRBV15
clone size: .
D gene: .
J gene: TRBJ1-6

CDR3 DNA: TGTGCCAGTAGTATGGCCGGGGAGCTGTTTTTT
CDR3 protein: CASSMAGELFF
V gene: TRBV19
clone size: .
D gene: .
J gene: TRBJ2-2

CDR3 DNA: TGTGCCAGCAGCTTAACCTTGAGAAGTTATGGAGCTGGTTATAGCAATCAGCCCCAGCATTTT
CDR3 protein: CASSLTLRSYGAGYSNQPQHF
V gene: TRBV7-3
clone size: few
D gene: .
J gene: TRBJ1-5

CDR3 DNA: TGTGCCAGCAGCTTAGTGGTCAGGGAGGTAGGGAATGAGCAGTTCTTC
CDR3 protein: CASSLVVREVGNEQFF
V gene: TRBV7-9
clone size: few
D gene: .
J gene: TRBJ2-1

CDR3 DNA: TGTGCCAGCAGTTATACCGGGACTAGCGAAGAGACCCAGTACTTC
CDR3 protein: CASSYTGTSEETQYF
V gene: TRBV27
clone size: .
D gene: TRBD2
J gene: TRBJ2-5

CDR3 DNA: TGTGCCAGCAGTAAAACGCAGGGAAATCAGCCCCAGCATTTT
CDR3 protein: CASSKTQGNQPQHF
V gene: TRBV27
clone size: .
D gene: .
J gene: TRBJ1-5

CDR3 DNA: TGTGCCAGCAGCCAAGATGGGGGGATCTATGGCTACACCTTC
CDR3 protein: CASSQDGGIYGYTF
V gene: TRBV14
clone size: few
D gene: .
J gene: TRBJ1-2

CDR3 DNA: TGCAGCGTTGACGGGGGAAAGGCTTTCTTT
CDR3 protein: CSVDGGKAFF
V gene: TRBV29-1
clone size: .
D gene: .
J gene: TRBJ1-1

CDR3 DNA: TGTGCCAGCAGTTCCGACAGGGCCCTCTACGAGCAGTACTTC
CDR3 protein: CASSSDRALYEQYF
V gene: TRBV6-4
clone size: few
D gene: TRBD1
J gene: TRBJ2-7

CDR3 DNA: TGCGCCAGCAGCCCAAACAGGGATCTTACAGATACGCAGTATTTT
CDR3 protein: CASSPNRDLTDTQYF
V gene: TRBV5-1
clone size: .
D gene: .
J gene: TRBJ2-3

CDR3 DNA: TGTGCCAGCAGTATATACTCGGGACTAGGGGGGAATGAGCAGTTCTTC
CDR3 protein: CASSIYSGLGGNEQFF
V gene: TRBV12-3/TRBV12-4
clone size: many
D gene: TRBD2
J gene: TRBJ2-1

CDR3 DNA: TGCAGTGCTAGAGAACCCCTAGCGGGAGGACACAGTGAGCAGTTCTTC
CDR3 protein: CSAREPLAGGHSEQFF
V gene: TRBV20-1
clone size: few
D gene: TRBD2
J gene: TRBJ2-1

CDR3 DNA: TGTGCCAGCAGTTATTCCGCGGGATCCATAGATACGCAGTATTTT
CDR3 protein: CASSYSAGSIDTQYF
V gene: TRBV6-6
clone size: few
D gene: .
J gene: TRBJ2-3

CDR3 DNA: TGCAGTGCTCCTCAACTCGGAGGTAACACAGATACGCAGTATTTT
CDR3 protein: CSAPQLGGNTDTQYF
V gene: TRBV20-1
clone size: few
D gene: .
J gene: TRBJ2-3